The T cell receptor beta chain under discussion was sequenced for a study of CD8 T cells in ankylosing spondylitis. TCRdb called the 5' RACE reads again in MiXCR, with one record for every CDR3 protein. The sample holds about 150,000 distinct CDR3 sequences, under 35% seen once. Germline V CDR1 and CDR2: KGHSH, LQKENI. V dropped 2 bases and J dropped 4 bases, with 11 bases sitting between them. This CDR3 has 14 amino acids. The sample comprised synovial fluid, either unsorted or a sorted T cell fraction (not recorded which). This rearrangement joins TRBV18 to TRBJ1-1; D is uncertain. This sequence originates from a male donor with ankylosing spondylitis. This CDR3 is CASSPEGAGTEAFF. Written as DNA, the CDR3 is TGTGCCAGCTCACCAGAAGGCGCGGGCACTGAAGCTTTCTTT. The complete variable domain, with remaining parts taken from reference TRBV18 and TRBJ1-1, reads NAGVMQNPRHLVRRRGQEARLRCSPMKGHSHVYWYRQLPEEGLKFMVYLQKENIIDESGMPKERFSAEFPKEGPSILRIQQVVRGDSAAYFCASSPEGAGTEAFFGQGTRLTVV.